A single sample gave rise to the 16 T cell receptor beta chains below, sequenced in a study of blood T cells in healthy people across ages. Together with a sample-barcoded 5' primer, a J-beta primer mix was included in a second PCR lasting about 7 to 11 cycles. TCRdb reprocessed the 5' RACE reads via MiXCR and lists one record per CDR3 protein. Among fewer than 950,000 distinct CDR3 sequences listed, 30% to 45% were seen once. Source material: blood. The receptors come from a man between 18 and 29 years old in good health.

The chain links TRBV20-1 to TRBJ1-1, with TRBD1 as a possible D gene (6 bases). In germline, CDR1 is DFQATT, CDR2 SNEGSKA (reference sequence). V was shortened by 3 bases and J by 7 bases, with 12 bases between the two germline ends. This CDR3 has 12 residues. In DNA, the CDR3 is TGCAGTGCTAGTGTGCGAGGGGGTGAAGCTTTCTTT. This codes for CSASVRGGEAFF.

This clonotype turned up a few times. This chain connects TRBV12-3 or TRBV12-4 to TRBJ1-2; D not resolved. The CDR3 contains 15 residues. Trimming took 4 bases from V and 3 from J, leaving 15 bases between them. The CDR3 nucleotides read TGTGCCAGCAGTTCTAGGGCGGGTAAAGACTATGGCTACACCTTC. Amino acids: CASSSRAGKDYGYTF.

This clonotype was observed a handful of times. The chain is built from TRBV7-9 and TRBJ2-3; D is possibly TRBD2 (6 bases). The CDR3 sequence is 14 residues long. The V end was cut by 6 bases, the J end by 7 bases, with 17 bases between. Germline V gives CDR1 SEHNR, CDR2 FQNEAQ (reference sequence). CDR3 amino acids: CASSLTSGDYTQYF. CDR3 DNA: TGTGCCAGCAGTTTAACGTCGGGGGATTATACGCAGTATTTT. Together with reference TRBV7-9 and TRBJ2-3, the CDR3 gives the full variable domain: DTGVSQNPRHKITKRGQNVTFRCDPISEHNRLYWYRQTLGQGPEFLTYFQNEAQLEKSRLLSDRFSAERPKGSFSTLEIQRTEQGDSAMYLCASSLTSGDYTQYFGPGTRLTVL.

In this sample, this clonotype turned up many times. V and J are TRBV4-3 and TRBJ1-6; D possibly corresponds to TRBD1 (5 bases). The CDR3 is 17 amino acids. V dropped 1 base and J dropped 0 bases, with 10 bases sitting between them. Germline-derived CDR1 and CDR2 are LGHNA and YSLEER. The CDR3 DNA reads as TGCGCCAGCAGCCAAGCCTTCGACAGCTCCTATAATTCACCCCTCCACTTT. Amino acids: CASSQAFDSSYNSPLHF.

The chain recombines TRBV29-1 with TRBJ2-7; no clear D. Germline V gene lookup returns CDR1 SQVTM and CDR2 ANQGSEA. V lost 6 bases, J lost 6 bases, and 18 bases lay in between. CDR3 length equals 13 residues. The CDR3 coding sequence is TGCAGCGTCCATGAAGAGTCCCCCCTCGAGCAGTACTTC. Encoded protein: CSVHEESPLEQYF.

Ten or more counts support this clonotype. The rearrangement links TRBV29-1 to TRBJ2-1, with 10 bases identical to TRBD2. The CDR3 consists of 14 residues. Germline CDR1 reads SQVTM; CDR2 reads ANQGSEA. CDR3 coding DNA: TGCACCATTGCATCGGGACTAGCGAGGAATGAGCAGTTCTTC. Protein product: CTIASGLARNEQFF.

This clonotype appeared a few times. CDR3 amino acids: CSATGRQGAWDTEAFF. For the CDR3, the DNA is TGCAGTGCTACGGGAAGACAGGGGGCGTGGGACACTGAAGCTTTCTTT. The chain is built from TRBV20-1 and TRBJ1-1, with TRBD1 matching over 10 bases. The J segment lost 3 bases and the V segment lost 4 bases, leaving 11 bases of the junction unmatched. The CDR3 is 16 residues long. The germline V gene has CDR1 DFQATT and CDR2 SNEGSKA (reference sequence).

The rearrangement uses TRBV12-3 or TRBV12-4 and TRBJ1-6, with D perhaps matching TRBD1 (5 bases). The CDR3 is 14 residues long. The V gene lost 5 bases and the J gene lost 6 bases, with 11 bases spanning the gap. CDR3: CASSVGGGNSPLHF. The CDR3 DNA follows: TGTGCCAGCAGTGTGGGGGGTGGTAATTCACCCCTCCACTTT.

The V call is TRBV18, the J call TRBJ2-5, with 11 bases lining up with TRBD1. Germline assignment: CDR1 KGHSH and CDR2 LQKENI. The CDR3 has 15 residues. V lost 3 bases, J lost 11 bases, and 11 bases stayed unmatched. As DNA, the CDR3 is TGTGCCAGCTCACCTTCCGGGACAGGGGGACATGAGCAGTACTTC. This translates into CASSPSGTGGHEQYF.

CDR3 region: CASSQDRLNDGYTF. The CDR3 nucleotides read TGCGCCAGCAGCCAAGATCGGCTCAACGATGGCTACACCTTC. The chain employs TRBV4-1 and TRBJ1-2, with D unresolved. Deletions cut 0 bases from V and 6 bases from J, with 11 bases between. The CDR3 is made up of 14 amino acids. The germline gives CDR1 MGHRA, CDR2 YSYEKL.

This clonotype was observed a handful of times. This chain joins TRBV5-1 and TRBJ2-1, with 9 bases aligning to TRBD1. The germline CDR1 and CDR2 sequences are SGHRS and YFSETQ. The V and J ends lost 4 bases and 8 bases, in that order; junction bases with no gene match: 7. The CDR3 sequence is 14 residues long. The CDR3 protein is CASSPTGGDDEQFF. CDR3 sequence (DNA): TGCGCCAGCAGCCCCACAGGGGGCGACGATGAGCAGTTCTTC.

In regard to this clonotype: The junction and the germline gene differ at one end; a read error may be behind it. The chain uses TRBV12-3 or TRBV12-4 and TRBJ1-1; 8 bases align to TRBD1. The CDR3 is made up of 18 amino acids. CDR3 DNA: TGTGCCGGCAGAGCGGATTCATGGACAGGGAAACCGAACACTGAAGCTTTCTTT. The encoded protein is CAGRADSWTGKPNTEAFF.

On this clonotype: Possible read error: a much larger clone is one base away. V is TRBV12-3 or TRBV12-4 and J is TRBJ2-3, with 8 nucleotides matching TRBD1. The CDR3 extends over 14 amino acids. CDR3 bases: TGTGCCCGCAGTGGGGACAGGCGCACAGATACGCAGTATTTT. The encoded protein is CARSGDRRTDTQYF.

The chain joins TRBV20-1 to TRBJ2-3, with D hard to call. Germline CDR1 DFQATT, CDR2 SNEGSKA (reference sequence). Trimming removed 6 bases from V and 10 bases from J, with 23 bases in between. The length of the CDR3 is 14 residues. The CDR3 DNA reads TGCAGTGCCCCTCGGGCGGATCGAGAAGGACCGCAGTATTTT. This gives the protein CSAPRADREGPQYF.

This clonotype has only a few counts. V is TRBV4-3 and J is TRBJ2-1; 9 bases are shared with TRBD2. This CDR3 is built from 17 residues. Germline assignment: CDR1 LGHNA and CDR2 YSLEER. Unmatched junction bases numbered 14, after V lost 4 bases and J lost 7 bases. In DNA, the CDR3 is TGCGCCAGCAGCCTCGAGGCTAGCGGGGACTTTTGGAATGAGCAGTTCTTC. The encoded protein is CASSLEASGDFWNEQFF.

J is TRBJ2-5 and V is TRBV12-3 or TRBV12-4, with a possible D match to TRBD1 (5 bases). The end of the DNA aligns better with TRBJ2-7, so the J call may be wrong. The CDR3 loop spans 13 amino acids. The CDR3 DNA follows: TGTGCCAGCAGGGCCCGGACACAAGACGAGCAGTACTTC. Its protein product is CASRARTQDEQYF.